This TCR beta chain was sequenced for a study of OX40 agonist ivuxolimab in advanced cancers. Study details: Past anti-PD-1, anti-PD-L1 or anti-CTLA-4 therapy was accepted, and approximately 40% had received some. The study reported partial responses in three patients: one hepatocellular carcinoma, two cutaneous melanoma.

Study results and limitations: Low normalized T-cell clonal expansion was additionally recorded for some nonresponders.

With respect to this clone: The antigen is not known.

The timepoints at which blood was sampled were baseline, cycle 4 day 1, and cycle 7 day 1. CDR1 is SGHTA, CDR2 FQGNSA, per germline. With 3 bases clipped from V and 3 bases from J, the junction kept 3 bases outside the gene matches. The length of the CDR3 is 15 residues. Clones were read by immunoSEQ multiplex PCR, and TCRdb kept only the in-frame ones, dropping some. The table records 65,000 to 85,000 clones, approximately 81% of them present only once. The sample here was CD4+ or CD8+ T cells sorted from blood, taken in a trial of the OX40 agonist ivuxolimab. V and J are TRBV7-2 and TRBJ1-5, with 9 bases lining up with TRBD1. The sequence came from an adult with an advanced solid tumor such as melanoma, head and neck, liver or kidney cancer. In DNA form, the CDR3 reads TGTGCCAGCAGCTTGACAGGGGGGGACAATCAGCCCCAGCATTTT. Its protein product is CASSLTGGDNQPQHF.